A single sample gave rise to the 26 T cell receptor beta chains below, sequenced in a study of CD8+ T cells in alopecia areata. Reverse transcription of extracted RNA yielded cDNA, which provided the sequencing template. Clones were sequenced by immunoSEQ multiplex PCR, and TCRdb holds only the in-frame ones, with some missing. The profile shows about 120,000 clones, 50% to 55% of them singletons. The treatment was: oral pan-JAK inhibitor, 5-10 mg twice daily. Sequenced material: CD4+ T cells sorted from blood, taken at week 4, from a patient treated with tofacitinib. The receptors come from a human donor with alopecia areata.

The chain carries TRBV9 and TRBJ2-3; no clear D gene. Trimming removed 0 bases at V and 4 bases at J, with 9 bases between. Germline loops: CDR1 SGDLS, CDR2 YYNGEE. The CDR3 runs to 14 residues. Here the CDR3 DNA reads TGTGCCAGCAGCGTAGGGCCGTTCCCAGATACGCAGTATTTT. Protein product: CASSVGPFPDTQYF.

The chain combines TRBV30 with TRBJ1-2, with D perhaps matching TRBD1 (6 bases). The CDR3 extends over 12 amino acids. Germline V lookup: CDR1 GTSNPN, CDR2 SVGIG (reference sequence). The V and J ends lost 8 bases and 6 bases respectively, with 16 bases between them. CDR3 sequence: CADYRYRDGYTF. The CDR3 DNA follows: TGTGCCGATTACCGATACAGGGATGGCTACACCTTC.

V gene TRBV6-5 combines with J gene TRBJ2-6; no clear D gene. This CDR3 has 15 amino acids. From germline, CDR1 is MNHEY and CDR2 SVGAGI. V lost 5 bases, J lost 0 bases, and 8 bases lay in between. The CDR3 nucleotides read TGTGCCAGCAGTGGCAGTCCCTCTGGGGCCAACGTCCTGACTTTC. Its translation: CASSGSPSGANVLTF.

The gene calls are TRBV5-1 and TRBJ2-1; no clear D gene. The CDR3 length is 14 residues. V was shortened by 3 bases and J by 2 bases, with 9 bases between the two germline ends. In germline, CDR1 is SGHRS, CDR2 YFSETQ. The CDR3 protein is CASSYSEPYNEQFF. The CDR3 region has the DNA TGCGCCAGCAGCTATTCAGAGCCCTACAATGAGCAGTTCTTC.

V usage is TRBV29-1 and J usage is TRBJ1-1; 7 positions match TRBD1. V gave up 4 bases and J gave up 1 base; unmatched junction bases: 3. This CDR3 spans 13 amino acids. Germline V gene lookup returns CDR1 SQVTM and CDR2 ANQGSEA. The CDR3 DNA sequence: TGCAGCGTTGGAGGGGGCGCGAACACTGAAGCTTTCTTT. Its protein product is CSVGGGANTEAFF.

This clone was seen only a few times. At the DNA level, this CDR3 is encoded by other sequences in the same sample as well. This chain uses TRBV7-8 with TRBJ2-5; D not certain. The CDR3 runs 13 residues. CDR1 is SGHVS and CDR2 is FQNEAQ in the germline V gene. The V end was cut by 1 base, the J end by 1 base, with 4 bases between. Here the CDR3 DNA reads TGTGCCAGCAGCTTAGGACTCCAAGAGACCCAGTACTTC. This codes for CASSLGLQETQYF.

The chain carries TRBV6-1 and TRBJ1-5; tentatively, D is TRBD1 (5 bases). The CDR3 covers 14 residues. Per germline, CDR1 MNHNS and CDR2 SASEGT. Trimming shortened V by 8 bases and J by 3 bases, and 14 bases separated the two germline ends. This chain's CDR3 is CASGGTPLNQPQHF. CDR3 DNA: TGTGCCAGCGGGGGGACCCCCCTCAATCAGCCCCAGCATTTT.

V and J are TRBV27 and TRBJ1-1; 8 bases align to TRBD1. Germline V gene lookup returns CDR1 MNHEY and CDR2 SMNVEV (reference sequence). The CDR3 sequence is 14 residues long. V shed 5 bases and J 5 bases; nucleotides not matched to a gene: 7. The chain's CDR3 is CASSHGQGGTEAFF. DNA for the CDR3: TGTGCCAGCAGTCACGGACAGGGAGGGACTGAAGCTTTCTTT.

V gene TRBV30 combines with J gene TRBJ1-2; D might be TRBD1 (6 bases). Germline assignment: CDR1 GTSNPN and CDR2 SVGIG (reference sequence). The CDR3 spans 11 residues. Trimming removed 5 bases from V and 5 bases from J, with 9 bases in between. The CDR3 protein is CAWGQSYGYTF. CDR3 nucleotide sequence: TGTGCCTGGGGACAGTCATATGGCTACACCTTC.

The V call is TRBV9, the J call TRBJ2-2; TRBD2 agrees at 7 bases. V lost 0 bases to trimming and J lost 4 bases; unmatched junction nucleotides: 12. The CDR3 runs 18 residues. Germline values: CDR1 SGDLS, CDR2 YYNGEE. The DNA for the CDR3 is TGTGCCAGCAGCGTAGCTACGGGGGGACGAGGAGCCACCGGGGAGCTGTTTTTT. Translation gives CASSVATGGRGATGELFF. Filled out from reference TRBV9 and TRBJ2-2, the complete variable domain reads DSGVTQTPKHLITATGQRVTLRCSPRSGDLSVYWYQQSLDQGLQFLIQYYNGEERAKGNILERFSAQQFPDLHSELNLSSLELGDSALYFCASSVATGGRGATGELFFGEGSRLTVL.

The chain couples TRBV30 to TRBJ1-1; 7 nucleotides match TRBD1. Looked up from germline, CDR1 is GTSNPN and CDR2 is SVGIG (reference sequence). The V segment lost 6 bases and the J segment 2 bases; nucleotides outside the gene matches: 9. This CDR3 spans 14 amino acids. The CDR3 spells CACDRTGRNTEAFF. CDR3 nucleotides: TGTGCCTGCGATCGGACAGGTCGAAACACTGAAGCTTTCTTT.

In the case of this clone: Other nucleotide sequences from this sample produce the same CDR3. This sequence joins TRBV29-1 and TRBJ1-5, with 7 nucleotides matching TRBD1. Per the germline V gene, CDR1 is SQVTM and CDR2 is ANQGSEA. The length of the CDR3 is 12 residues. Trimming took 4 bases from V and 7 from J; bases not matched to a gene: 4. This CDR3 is CSVGQGDQPQHF. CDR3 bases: TGCAGCGTTGGGCAGGGGGACCAGCCCCAGCATTTT.

Written as DNA, the CDR3 is TGTGCCAGTAGTATAGAGCAGGGGACCCAGCATTTT. It is translated as CASSIEQGTQHF. The chain couples TRBV19 to TRBJ1-5; D is possibly TRBD1 (6 bases). Trimming cost V 0 bases and J 11 bases, with 8 bases left between them. The CDR3 totals 12 residues. Germline CDR1 is LNHDA and CDR2 is SQIVND (reference sequence).

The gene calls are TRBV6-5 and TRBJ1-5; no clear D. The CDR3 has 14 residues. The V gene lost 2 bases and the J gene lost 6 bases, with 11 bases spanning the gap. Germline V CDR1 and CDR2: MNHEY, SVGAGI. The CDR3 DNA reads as TGTGCCAGCAGTTACCTTCCCGGGCGTCAGCCCCAGCATTTT. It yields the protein CASSYLPGRQPQHF.

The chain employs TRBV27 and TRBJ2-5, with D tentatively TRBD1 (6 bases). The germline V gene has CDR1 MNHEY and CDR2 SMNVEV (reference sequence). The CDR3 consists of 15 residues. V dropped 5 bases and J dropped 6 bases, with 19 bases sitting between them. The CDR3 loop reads CASSKIDRRGKTQYF. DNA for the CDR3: TGTGCCAGCAGTAAGATTGACAGGCGCGGAAAGACCCAGTACTTC.

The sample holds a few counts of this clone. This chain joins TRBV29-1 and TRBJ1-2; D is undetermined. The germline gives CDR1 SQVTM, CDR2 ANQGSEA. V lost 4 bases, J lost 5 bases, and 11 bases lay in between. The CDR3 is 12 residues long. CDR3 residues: CSVASATYGYTF. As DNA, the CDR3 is TGCAGCGTTGCCAGCGCCACTTATGGCTACACCTTC.

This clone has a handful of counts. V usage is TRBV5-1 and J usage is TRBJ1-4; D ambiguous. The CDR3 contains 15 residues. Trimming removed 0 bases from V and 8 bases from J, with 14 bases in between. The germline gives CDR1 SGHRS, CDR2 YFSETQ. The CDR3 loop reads CASSLDFTVAEKLFF. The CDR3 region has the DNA TGCGCCAGCAGCTTGGATTTCACCGTGGCGGAAAAACTGTTTTTT.

DNA for the CDR3: TGCAGCGTTGAAGATCGTCGACCCCCGTCGGCCTACGAGCAGTACTTC. It codes for CSVEDRRPPSAYEQYF. The chain carries TRBV29-1 and TRBJ2-7; no clear D gene. Germline V gives CDR1 SQVTM, CDR2 ANQGSEA. The V gene lost 0 bases and the J gene lost 2 bases, with 17 bases spanning the gap. The CDR3 sequence is 16 residues long.

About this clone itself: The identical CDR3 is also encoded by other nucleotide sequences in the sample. CDR3 sequence: CSVRTGLNTEAFF. The CDR3 DNA reads as TGCAGCGTTAGGACAGGCTTGAACACTGAAGCTTTCTTT. The chain recombines TRBV29-1 with TRBJ1-1; TRBD1 agrees at 7 bases. V lost 5 bases, J lost 0 bases, and 3 bases stayed unmatched. There are 13 residues in the CDR3. The germline V gene has CDR1 SQVTM and CDR2 ANQGSEA.

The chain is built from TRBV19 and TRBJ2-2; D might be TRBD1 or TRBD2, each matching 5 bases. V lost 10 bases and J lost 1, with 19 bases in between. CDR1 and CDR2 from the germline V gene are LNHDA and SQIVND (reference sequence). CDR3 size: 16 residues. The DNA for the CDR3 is TGTGCCACCGATAAAACCGGGACCAGGAACACCGGGGAGCTGTTTTTT. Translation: CATDKTGTRNTGELFF.

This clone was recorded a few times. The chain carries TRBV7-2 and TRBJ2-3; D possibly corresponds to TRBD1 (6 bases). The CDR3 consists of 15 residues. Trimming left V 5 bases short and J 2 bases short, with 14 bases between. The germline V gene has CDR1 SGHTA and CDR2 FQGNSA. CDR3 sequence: CASSLRQVTTDTQYF. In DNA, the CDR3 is TGTGCCAGCAGCCTGAGACAGGTTACCACAGATACGCAGTATTTT.

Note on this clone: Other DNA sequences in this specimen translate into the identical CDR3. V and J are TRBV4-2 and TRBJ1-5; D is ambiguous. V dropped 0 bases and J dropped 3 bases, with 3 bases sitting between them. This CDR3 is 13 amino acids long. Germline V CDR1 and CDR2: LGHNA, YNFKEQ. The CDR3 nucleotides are TGTGCCAGCAGCCAAGATCTCAATCAGCCCCAGCATTTT. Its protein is CASSQDLNQPQHF.

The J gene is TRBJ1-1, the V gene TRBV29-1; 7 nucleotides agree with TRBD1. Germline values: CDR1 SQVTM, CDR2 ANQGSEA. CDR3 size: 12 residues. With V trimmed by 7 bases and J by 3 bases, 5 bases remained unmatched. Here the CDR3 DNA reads TGCAGCGCTAAAACAGGGGACACTGAAGCTTTCTTT. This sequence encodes CSAKTGDTEAFF.

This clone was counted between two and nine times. CDR3 loop: CASSQQGNEQFF. The CDR3 coding sequence is TGTGCCAGCAGTCAACAGGGTAATGAGCAGTTCTTC. V is TRBV6-6 and J is TRBJ2-1; D possibly corresponds to TRBD1 (6 bases). Germline assignment: CDR1 MNHNY and CDR2 SVGAGI (reference sequence). The V and J ends lost 5 bases and 7 bases respectively, with 9 bases between them. There are 12 residues in the CDR3.

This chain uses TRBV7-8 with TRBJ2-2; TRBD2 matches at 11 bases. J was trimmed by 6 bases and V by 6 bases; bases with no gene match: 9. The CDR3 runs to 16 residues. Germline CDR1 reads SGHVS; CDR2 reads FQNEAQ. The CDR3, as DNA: TGTGCCAGCAGGTCCCTAGCGGGAGGAGTCGCCGGGGAGCTGTTTTTT. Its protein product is CASRSLAGGVAGELFF.

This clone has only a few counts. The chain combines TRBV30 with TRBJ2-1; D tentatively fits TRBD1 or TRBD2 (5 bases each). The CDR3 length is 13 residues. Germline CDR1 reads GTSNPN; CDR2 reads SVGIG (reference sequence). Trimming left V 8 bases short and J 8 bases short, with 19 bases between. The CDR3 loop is CAGAGGVGDEQFF. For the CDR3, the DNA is TGTGCCGGGGCTGGGGGAGTTGGCGATGAGCAGTTCTTC.